The 22 T cell receptor beta chains below all came from one sample that was sequenced in a study of shared clonotypes between healthy human individuals. Clones were sequenced by immunoSEQ multiplex PCR, and TCRdb holds only the in-frame ones, with some missing. The sample holds 2,500,000 or so clones, 93% seen once. Sequenced material: naive CD4+ T cells from PBMCs. Stated subset: CD45RA+ positively selected. These receptors originate from a man between 18 and 35 years old in good health. Some clones in this sample may be carry-over from other donors' samples.

The chain has TRBV28 and TRBJ2-4, with D perhaps being TRBD1 or TRBD2 (5 bases each). This CDR3 is 18 amino acids long. In germline, CDR1 is MDHEN, CDR2 SYDVKM. Trimming removed 10 bases at V and 0 bases at J, with 25 bases between. In DNA form, the CDR3 reads TGTGCCACAACCACCCTCTCGAGGGGCGGAGAAGCCAAAAACATTCAGTACTTC. Translation gives CATTTLSRGGEAKNIQYF.

This chain joins TRBV5-6 and TRBJ1-2; D not certain. CDR3 length: 11 amino acids. Trimming left V 6 bases short and J 7 bases short, with 10 bases between. Germline CDR1 and CDR2: SGHDT and YYEEEE. The CDR3 DNA follows: TGTGCCAGCAAAGGAGTTGGTGGCTACACCTTC. This translates into CASKGVGGYTF.

The V call is TRBV7-2, the J call TRBJ1-6; 7 bases are a match to TRBD1. V was pared by 7 bases and J by 7 bases, with 7 bases of the junction left unmatched. In germline, CDR1 is SGHTA, CDR2 FQGNSA. This CDR3 contains 14 residues. The CDR3 sequence is CASTLGTVNSPLHF. The CDR3 DNA follows: TGTGCCAGCACCCTGGGGACAGTCAATTCACCCCTCCACTTT.

The J gene is TRBJ1-2, the V gene TRBV7-3; D is uncertain. Trimming took 5 bases from V and 6 from J, leaving 7 bases between them. Germline-derived CDR1 and CDR2 are SGHTA and FQGTGA. This CDR3 region has 11 residues. The CDR3 region has the DNA TGTGCCAGCAGCCCACCCCATGGCTACACCTTC. Protein sequence: CASSPPHGYTF.

CDR3 sequence reads: CASSPTGGGQPQHF. The CDR3 DNA is TGTGCCAGCAGCCCCACTGGGGGAGGTCAGCCCCAGCATTTT. This rearrangement joins TRBV7-3 to TRBJ1-5, with a weak D call TRBD1 (5 bases). The CDR3 is 14 amino acids. V lost 5 bases and J 6 bases, leaving 14 bases between the germline ends. Germline loops: CDR1 SGHTA, CDR2 FQGTGA.

The chain links TRBV30 to TRBJ2-7; either TRBD1 or TRBD2 may supply D (5 bases each). Germline-derived CDR1 and CDR2 are GTSNPN and SVGIG (reference sequence). Trimming shortened V by 5 bases and J by 4 bases, and 9 bases separated the two germline ends. The length of the CDR3 is 11 residues. The CDR3 sequence is CAWGRQYEQYF. In DNA form, the CDR3 reads TGTGCCTGGGGGAGACAGTACGAGCAGTACTTC.

The V call is TRBV7-9, the J call TRBJ2-6, with D possibly matching TRBD2 (7 bases). Deletions cut 8 bases from V and 0 bases from J, with 17 bases between. Germline CDR1 is SEHNR and CDR2 is FQNEAQ (reference sequence). The CDR3 runs 17 residues. This CDR3 is CASLPRGGSSGANVLTF. The CDR3 nucleotides read TGTGCCAGCCTCCCCCGCGGGGGCAGCTCTGGGGCCAACGTCCTGACTTTC.

The chain combines TRBV7-3 with TRBJ1-1, with D possibly matching TRBD1 (6 bases). Germline CDR1 is SGHTA and CDR2 is FQGTGA. CDR3 size: 15 residues. Trimming removed 5 bases at V and 1 base at J, with 14 bases between. The CDR3 bases are TGTGCCAGCAGCCCTGGGGGGCAGCCGAACACTGAAGCTTTCTTT. It specifies CASSPGGQPNTEAFF.

The CDR3 DNA is TGTGCCTGCCGGGAGGACTCTAGCAATCAGCCCCAGCATTTT. Its translation: CACREDSSNQPQHF. The J gene is TRBJ1-5, the V gene TRBV30; D ambiguous. Trimming shortened V by 6 bases and J by 0 bases, and 12 bases separated the two germline ends. The length of the CDR3 is 14 residues. Germline CDR1 is GTSNPN and CDR2 is SVGIG (reference sequence).

V and J are TRBV30 and TRBJ2-5; D remains ambiguous. This CDR3 comprises 16 residues. Between the trimmed V and J ends, which lost 3 bases and 9 bases, there was a span of 26 bases. Germline V gene data show CDR1 as GTSNPN and CDR2 as SVGIG (reference sequence). CDR3: CAWSVGTGGRVEAQYF. As DNA, the CDR3 is TGTGCCTGGAGCGTAGGTACCGGTGGAAGGGTCGAGGCCCAGTACTTC.

The sample holds one count of this clone. The J gene is TRBJ2-7, the V gene TRBV28; D not certain. The germline V gene has CDR1 MDHEN and CDR2 SYDVKM. The CDR3 extends over 13 amino acids. V was shortened by 7 bases and J by 3 bases, with 13 bases between the two germline ends. The CDR3 region is CASMNNPSYEQYF. Written as DNA, the CDR3 is TGTGCCAGCATGAACAATCCCAGCTACGAGCAGTACTTC.

The chain joins TRBV4-1 to TRBJ2-7; weak D call: TRBD2 (6 bases). Trimming stripped 0 bases from V and 6 bases from J, with 18 bases between. The germline V gene has CDR1 MGHRA and CDR2 YSYEKL. The CDR3 has 16 residues. In nucleotides, the CDR3 is TGCGCCAGCAGCCAAGATCGGGCGGGGTATGGTTTCGAGCAGTACTTC. Protein sequence: CASSQDRAGYGFEQYF.

This sequence joins TRBV6-5 and TRBJ2-3; TRBD2 agrees at 7 bases. V trimming: 5 bases; J trimming: 4 bases; junction bases outside the gene matches: 6. Germline V lookup: CDR1 MNHEY, CDR2 SVGAGI. The CDR3 is made up of 14 amino acids. This CDR3 is CASSRLAGADTQYF. The CDR3, as DNA: TGTGCCAGCAGTCGACTAGCCGGGGCAGATACGCAGTATTTT.

The CDR3 sequence: CASSGRLASGADTQYF. The CDR3 DNA follows: TGTGCCAGCAGTGGCCGACTAGCGTCAGGCGCAGATACGCAGTATTTT. The chain is built from TRBV6-6 and TRBJ2-3; TRBD2 matches at 8 bases. Germline V gene sequence: CDR1 MNHNY, CDR2 SVGAGI (reference sequence). Unmatched junction bases numbered 11, after V lost 5 bases and J lost 4 bases. The CDR3 contains 16 residues.

The V call is TRBV6-1, the J call TRBJ1-4; possible D gene TRBD1, 5 bases. CDR1 MNHNS and CDR2 SASEGT come from the germline V gene. With 7 bases removed from V and 4 bases from J, the gap between germline ends came to 13 bases. There are 14 residues in the CDR3. This chain's CDR3 is CASKWGPLNEKLFF. CDR3 in DNA: TGTGCCAGCAAATGGGGACCTCTTAATGAAAAACTGTTTTTT.

The chain is built from TRBV28 and TRBJ1-5; TRBD1 agrees at 7 bases. CDR3 length: 17 amino acids. V lost 6 bases, J lost 2 bases, and 13 bases stayed unmatched. Germline V gene data show CDR1 as MDHEN and CDR2 as SYDVKM. CDR3 nucleotide sequence: TGTGCCAGCAGCCCAGGGGGGTCCTGGCAGGGCAATCAGCCCCAGCATTTT. Translating it yields CASSPGGSWQGNQPQHF.

In its sample, this clone was seen once. The CDR3 is CASSSQGNEQFF. DNA of the CDR3: TGTGCCAGCAGCTCACAGGGGAATGAGCAGTTCTTC. The chain couples TRBV5-4 to TRBJ2-1; 7 nucleotides agree with TRBD1. There are 12 residues in the CDR3. J gave up 7 bases and V 3 bases, and 1 base lay outside the gene matches. CDR1 and CDR2 (germline): SGHNT, YYREEE (reference sequence).

The gene calls are TRBV5-1 and TRBJ2-7; no clear D gene. Per germline, CDR1 SGHRS and CDR2 YFSETQ. V lost 0 bases, J lost 9 bases, and 10 bases lay in between. The CDR3 has 12 residues. CDR3 region: CASSLAGWGQYF. In DNA form, the CDR3 reads TGCGCCAGCAGCTTGGCCGGGTGGGGGCAGTACTTC.

This CDR3 is CASSLGWGRLGRDTQYF. Written as DNA, the CDR3 is TGTGCCAGCAGCTTAGGTTGGGGGAGGTTAGGGCGCGATACGCAGTATTTT. The chain employs TRBV7-8 and TRBJ2-3; weak D call: TRBD2 (6 bases). Germline lookup yields CDR1 SGHVS and CDR2 FQNEAQ. This CDR3 region has 17 residues. V lost 1 base and J 6 bases, leaving 20 bases between the germline ends.

V and J are TRBV10-3 and TRBJ2-6, with a tentative D call TRBD2 (6 bases). Germline CDR1 and CDR2: ENHRY and SYGVKD. V was cut by 3 bases and J by 1 base, with 13 bases left in between. The CDR3 spans 17 residues. In nucleotides, the CDR3 is TGTGCCATCAGTGAAGGGACTCCCGCGTCTGGGGCCAACGTCCTGACTTTC. Protein product: CAISEGTPASGANVLTF.

As regards this clone: Different DNA sequences within this sample yield the same CDR3. The CDR3 spells CAISGGNYGYTF. The CDR3 DNA reads TGTGCCATCAGTGGGGGTAACTATGGCTACACCTTC. The rearrangement joins TRBV10-3 to TRBJ1-2; unclear D gene. Germline V gene sequence: CDR1 ENHRY, CDR2 SYGVKD. The CDR3 consists of 12 residues. V shed 4 bases and J shed 1 base, with 4 bases lying between them.

The chain is built from TRBV5-6 and TRBJ1-5; TRBD1 matches 9 bases. Trimming cost V 1 base and J 5 bases; bases outside gene matches: 7. The CDR3 is 16 residues long. In germline, CDR1 is SGHDT, CDR2 YYEEEE. DNA for the CDR3: TGTGCCAGCAGCTTGTCTTGGACAGGGGAATATCAGCCCCAGCATTTT. This codes for CASSLSWTGEYQPQHF.